Shown below are 32 T cell receptor beta chains from a single sample sequenced in a study of early T cells in non-severe SARS-CoV-2 infection (dated by TCRdb to the early 2020s). The library came from 5' RACE. Data came from a NextSeq 500. The raw public reads went through TCRdb reprocessing: fastp at Q25, MiXCR clone calling, in-frame beta chains kept. Rows with a matching CDR3 protein are joined into one entry that keeps the most common DNA and genes. Across this sample there are more than 80,000 distinct CDR3 sequences, with approximately 11% seen only once. The top ten clonotypes cover around 5.1% of the sample. The sample taken for sequencing was whole blood. These receptors all stem from an adult who was a healthcare worker with PCR-confirmed SARS-CoV-2 infection or an uninfected control (not recorded which).

The gene calls are TRBV18 and TRBJ1-4; TRBD1 matches at 8 bases. The germline gives CDR1 KGHSH, CDR2 LQKENI. The CDR3 runs to 17 residues. The V and J ends lost 0 bases and 0 bases, in that order; junction bases with no gene match: 3. The CDR3 DNA follows: TGTGCCAGCTCACCACCGAAGACAGGGGCAACTAATGAAAAACTGTTTTTT. Translation: CASSPPKTGATNEKLFF.

The rearrangement joins TRBV7-2 to TRBJ1-5; D gene ambiguous. CDR3 length: 12 residues. Trimming shortened V by 3 bases and J by 5 bases, and 5 bases separated the two germline ends. From germline, CDR1 is SGHTA and CDR2 FQGNSA. The CDR3 DNA is TGTGCCAGCAGCTTTCCGCATCAGCCCCAGCATTTT. Amino acid sequence: CASSFPHQPQHF.

The V gene is TRBV10-3, the J gene TRBJ2-2; D is unresolved. V was clipped by 7 bases and J by 5 bases, with 11 bases between them. CDR1 is ENHRY, CDR2 SYGVKD, per germline. This CDR3 is built from 13 residues. Here the CDR3 reads CAITLSVTGELFF. The CDR3 coding sequence is TGTGCCATCACCCTGTCGGTGACCGGGGAGCTGTTTTTT.

This clonotype was seen ten or more times. The J gene is TRBJ2-3, the V gene TRBV20-1; 7 bases match TRBD2. Germline V lookup: CDR1 DFQATT, CDR2 SNEGSKA (reference sequence). V dropped 4 bases and J dropped 2; count of bases not matched to a gene: 6. This CDR3 is built from 14 residues. The CDR3 DNA is TGCAGTGCTACACCCGGGACTAACACAGATACGCAGTATTTT. It is translated as CSATPGTNTDTQYF.

A few counts support this clonotype. The V call is TRBV20-1, the J call TRBJ1-1, with D hard to call. Germline V gene sequence: CDR1 DFQATT, CDR2 SNEGSKA (reference sequence). V was pared by 0 bases and J by 4 bases, with 9 bases between. The CDR3 has 13 amino acids. For the CDR3, the DNA is TGCAGTGCTAGAGATGCATGGGGCACTGAAGCTTTCTTT. Amino acids: CSARDAWGTEAFF.

This clonotype was recorded a few times. The rearrangement uses TRBV2 and TRBJ2-3; unclear D gene. Trimming removed 10 bases from V and 3 bases from J, with 17 bases in between. Germline assignment: CDR1 SNHLY and CDR2 FYNNEI. The CDR3 sequence is 14 residues long. CDR3 amino acids: CATRSGRQTDTQYF. For the CDR3, the DNA is TGTGCCACCCGGTCGGGCAGACAAACAGATACGCAGTATTTT.

This clonotype was found many times. V and J are TRBV6-5 and TRBJ1-1; weak D call: TRBD1 (6 bases). Looked up from germline, CDR1 is MNHEY and CDR2 is SVGAGI. V was clipped by 1 base and J by 4 bases, with 16 bases between them. The length of the CDR3 is 16 residues. The CDR3 is CASSYWGAGEGTEAFF. CDR3 nucleotides: TGTGCCAGCAGTTACTGGGGGGCAGGGGAAGGCACTGAAGCTTTCTTT.

This chain uses TRBV7-6 with TRBJ1-5; D remains unclear. The germline CDR1 and CDR2 sequences are SGHVS and FNYEAQ. V was shortened by 1 base and J by 0 bases, with 13 bases between the two germline ends. The CDR3 has 17 amino acids. The CDR3 DNA sequence: TGTGCCAGCAGCTTAGGAGGTCCGGCGCATAGCAATCAGCCCCAGCATTTT. Translating it yields CASSLGGPAHSNQPQHF.

This clonotype occurred a few times. The DNA of the CDR3 is TGTGCCAGCAGTCTCTCGTGGGCCTCCTACGAGCAGTACTTC. Amino acids: CASSLSWASYEQYF. This chain connects TRBV7-2 to TRBJ2-7; D gene uncertain. Between the trimmed V and J ends, which lost 6 bases and 0 bases, there was a span of 12 bases. Germline assignment: CDR1 SGHTA and CDR2 FQGNSA. The CDR3 loop spans 14 amino acids.

Ten or more counts support this clonotype. The chain carries TRBV20-1 and TRBJ1-2; maybe TRBD1 (5 bases). The CDR3 is 14 residues long. The V end lost 2 bases, the J end lost 1 base, and 11 bases lay between the germline ends. Germline V CDR1 and CDR2: DFQATT, SNEGSKA (reference sequence). CDR3 DNA sequence: TGCAGTGCTAGAACCATAGGACATAACTATGGCTACACCTTC. Its protein is CSARTIGHNYGYTF.

This clonotype was observed at least ten times. This chain connects TRBV11-2 to TRBJ2-5; tentatively, D is TRBD1 or TRBD2 (6 bases each). CDR1 is SGHAT, CDR2 FQNNGV, per germline. Trimming took off 5 bases at V and 0 bases at J, with 16 bases between the two ends. This CDR3 is built from 16 residues. The CDR3 loop is CASSPYRGLYQETQYF. The CDR3 nucleotides are TGTGCCAGCAGCCCCTACCGGGGGCTATACCAAGAGACCCAGTACTTC.

This clonotype was recorded a few times. V usage is TRBV28 and J usage is TRBJ2-5, with a tentative D call TRBD1 (6 bases). The CDR3 spans 14 residues. Germline V lookup: CDR1 MDHEN, CDR2 SYDVKM. Between the trimmed V and J ends, which lost 1 base and 4 bases, there was a span of 10 bases. CDR3 DNA: TGTGCCAGCAGTTTATCTGGGGGCGTAGAGACCCAGTACTTC. Translated, it gives CASSLSGGVETQYF.

This chain joins TRBV6-5 and TRBJ1-2; TRBD1 agrees at 10 bases. The CDR3 extends over 16 amino acids. Trimming cost V 6 bases and J 0 bases; bases outside gene matches: 7. CDR1 is MNHEY and CDR2 is SVGAGI in the germline V gene. As DNA, the CDR3 is TGTGCCAGCAGCCGAGGGGACAGGGGATCTAACTATGGCTACACCTTC. It codes for CASSRGDRGSNYGYTF.

The rearrangement uses TRBV28 and TRBJ1-5; D remains ambiguous. This CDR3 spans 15 amino acids. CDR1 is MDHEN and CDR2 is SYDVKM in the germline V gene. Trimming shortened V by 6 bases and J by 4 bases, and 16 bases separated the two germline ends. CDR3 nucleotides: TGTGCCAGCAGCCACCCTACCCGTCTAAATCAGCCCCAGCATTTT. Protein product: CASSHPTRLNQPQHF.

This rearrangement joins TRBV7-9 to TRBJ2-6, with a possible D match to TRBD2 (6 bases). Germline assignment: CDR1 SEHNR and CDR2 FQNEAQ (reference sequence). The CDR3 spans 18 residues. Trimming removed 6 bases at V and 1 base at J, with 19 bases between. The CDR3 loop is CASRPTRDLTSGANVLTF. The CDR3 DNA sequence: TGTGCCAGCAGGCCGACTAGGGACCTCACTTCTGGGGCCAACGTCCTGACTTTC.

The chain links TRBV28 to TRBJ1-3; 7 bases are a match to TRBD1. V shed 7 bases, J shed 2 bases, and the junction held 5 bases outside the gene matches. The CDR3 has 14 residues. Germline CDR1 and CDR2: MDHEN and SYDVKM. For the CDR3, the DNA is TGTGCCAGCAAAGGGGGCTCGGCTGGAAACACCATATATTTT. Translation gives CASKGGSAGNTIYF.

This clonotype was seen only a few times. This sequence joins TRBV7-9 and TRBJ2-1; 14 bases agree with TRBD2. The CDR3 is 16 residues long. Trimming cost V 4 bases and J 7 bases; bases outside gene matches: 6. CDR1 and CDR2 from the germline V gene are SEHNR and FQNEAQ (reference sequence). CDR3 loop: CASSYGTSGGWNEQFF. CDR3 nucleotide sequence: TGTGCCAGCAGCTACGGGACTAGCGGGGGATGGAATGAGCAGTTCTTC.

This clonotype has at least ten counts. The chain has TRBV19 and TRBJ2-7; a weak D match, TRBD1 (5 bases). Germline V gives CDR1 LNHDA, CDR2 SQIVND (reference sequence). The CDR3 covers 15 residues. Trimming removed 6 bases from V and 2 bases from J, with 17 bases in between. The CDR3 DNA is TGTGCCAGTAGCCCGGCAGGGTTGATGACCTACGAGCAGTACTTC. Translation gives CASSPAGLMTYEQYF. Based on the CDR3 plus reference TRBV19 and TRBJ2-7, the full variable domain is DGGITQSPKYLFRKEGQNVTLSCEQNLNHDAMYWYRQDPGQGLRLIYYSQIVNDFQKGDIAEGYSVSREKKESFPLTVTSAQKNPTAFYLCASSPAGLMTYEQYFGPGTRLTVT.

The V gene is TRBV10-3, the J gene TRBJ2-1, with D tentatively TRBD2 (6 bases). The CDR3 has 13 residues. The germline V and J ends were trimmed by 5 bases and 6 bases, with 11 bases remaining between them. Germline V gene lookup returns CDR1 ENHRY and CDR2 SYGVKD. Written as DNA, the CDR3 is TGTGCCATCAGTCCGACCGGGGGCAATGAGCAGTTCTTC. As protein: CAISPTGGNEQFF.

This clonotype showed up just a few times. This chain joins TRBV20-1 and TRBJ2-7; D might be TRBD2 (6 bases). V dropped 3 bases and J dropped 9 bases, with 21 bases sitting between them. The CDR3 is 14 amino acids. Germline V gene lookup returns CDR1 DFQATT and CDR2 SNEGSKA (reference sequence). In DNA form, the CDR3 reads TGCAGTGCTAGGGTTCCCGGGAGAGCCGGAGGGCAGTACTTC. Residues: CSARVPGRAGGQYF.

The V and J genes are TRBV3-1 and TRBJ1-5, with a tentative D call TRBD1 (5 bases). This CDR3 contains 13 residues. Trimming shortened V by 5 bases and J by 7 bases, and 12 bases separated the two germline ends. Germline lookup yields CDR1 LGHDT and CDR2 YNNKEL (reference sequence). DNA of the CDR3: TGTGCCAGCAGCTGGGGGATTTGGCAGCCCCAGCATTTT. It translates to CASSWGIWQPQHF.

This clonotype was detected many times. V usage is TRBV7-9 and J usage is TRBJ2-1; no clear D. CDR3 length: 14 amino acids. V was clipped by 2 bases and J by 8 bases, with 13 bases between them. Germline V gene sequence: CDR1 SEHNR, CDR2 FQNEAQ (reference sequence). The CDR3: CASSLSTIGDEQFF. DNA of the CDR3: TGTGCCAGCAGCTTATCCACTATAGGAGATGAGCAGTTCTTC.

In its sample, this clonotype was seen many times. The genes are TRBV27 and TRBJ2-7, with 8 bases identical to TRBD1. Germline trimming cut 5 bases from V and 2 bases from J; bases unmatched to any gene: 8. The CDR3 length is 15 residues. Germline V gene lookup returns CDR1 MNHEY and CDR2 SMNVEV (reference sequence). CDR3 sequence reads: CASSPGQGSPYEQYF. The CDR3 DNA follows: TGTGCCAGCAGTCCCGGACAGGGTTCTCCCTACGAGCAGTACTTC.

This clonotype was counted ten times or more. The rearrangement joins TRBV10-3 to TRBJ1-1; D gene unclear. The V gene's germline CDR1 is ENHRY and CDR2 SYGVKD. V lost 3 bases, J lost 5 bases, and 13 bases lay in between. The CDR3 runs 14 residues. The CDR3 protein is CAISDPREGTEAFF. CDR3 sequence (DNA): TGTGCCATCAGTGACCCTAGGGAAGGGACTGAAGCTTTCTTT.

CDR3 in amino acids: CASSPRTSAGNEQFF. The CDR3, as DNA: TGTGCCAGCTCACCCCGCACGTCTGCGGGGAATGAGCAGTTCTTC. The rearrangement links TRBV18 to TRBJ2-1; tentatively, D is TRBD2 (6 bases). Trimming took 3 bases from V and 7 from J, leaving 16 bases between them. Germline CDR1 is KGHSH and CDR2 is LQKENI. The CDR3 loop spans 15 amino acids. The whole variable domain, remainder taken from reference TRBV18 and TRBJ2-1, is NAGVMQNPRHLVRRRGQEARLRCSPMKGHSHVYWYRQLPEEGLKFMVYLQKENIIDESGMPKERFSAEFPKEGPSILRIQQVVRGDSAAYFCASSPRTSAGNEQFFGPGTRLTVL.

This clonotype was counted ten times or more. V usage is TRBV30 and J usage is TRBJ2-1, with D tentatively TRBD2 (5 bases). The CDR3 is 12 residues long. V dropped 4 bases and J dropped 9 bases, with 13 bases sitting between them. Germline V lookup: CDR1 GTSNPN, CDR2 SVGIG (reference sequence). The CDR3 loop is CAWKFSAGEQFF. CDR3 DNA: TGTGCCTGGAAATTTAGCGCTGGTGAGCAGTTCTTC.

This clonotype has at least ten counts. V gene TRBV6-6 combines with J gene TRBJ1-6, with D tentatively TRBD1 (5 bases). V was pared by 2 bases and J by 2 bases, with 7 bases between. The CDR3 sequence is 15 residues long. The V gene's germline CDR1 is MNHNY and CDR2 SVGAGI (reference sequence). The CDR3 bases are TGTGCCAGCAGTTACAGGGGCCCCTATAATTCACCCCTCCACTTT. Translation: CASSYRGPYNSPLHF.

The chain has TRBV18 and TRBJ1-5; TRBD1 is a possible D gene (6 bases). Germline V gene sequence: CDR1 KGHSH, CDR2 LQKENI. The CDR3 has 15 amino acids. V lost 0 bases to trimming and J lost 8 bases, with 14 bases between them. The CDR3, as DNA: TGTGCCAGCTCACCACCGGGGGCCGGTAAGGAGCCCCAGCATTTT. It specifies CASSPPGAGKEPQHF.

This clonotype appeared a few times. The V gene is TRBV19, the J gene TRBJ1-5; no definite D call. Trimming pared 7 bases from V and 11 bases from J, leaving 24 bases between. The CDR3 totals 15 residues. The germline V gene encodes CDR1 LNHDA and CDR2 SQIVND (reference sequence). The CDR3 DNA follows: TGTGCCAGTAAAAAAGCCCTACTGATGGAGGAAGCCCAGCATTTT. Translated, it gives CASKKALLMEEAQHF. Combining the CDR3 with reference TRBV19 and TRBJ1-5 gives the whole variable domain DGGITQSPKYLFRKEGQNVTLSCEQNLNHDAMYWYRQDPGQGLRLIYYSQIVNDFQKGDIAEGYSVSREKKESFPLTVTSAQKNPTAFYLCASKKALLMEEAQHFGDGTRLSIL.

The rearrangement uses TRBV5-5 and TRBJ1-1; D is unresolved. Germline V gene sequence: CDR1 SGHKS, CDR2 YYEKEE (reference sequence). V was pared by 4 bases and J by 2 bases, with 12 bases between. This CDR3 has 14 residues. The CDR3 DNA reads TGTGCCAGCAGCCTGCGGACCTACAACACTGAAGCTTTCTTT. It encodes CASSLRTYNTEAFF.

The chain combines TRBV29-1 with TRBJ1-5; TRBD1 might be the D (5 bases). CDR1 is SQVTM, CDR2 ANQGSEA, per germline. The CDR3 is 13 amino acids. V was clipped by 4 bases and J by 5 bases, with 12 bases between them. The CDR3: CSVGWGDDQPQHF. CDR3 in DNA: TGCAGCGTTGGCTGGGGGGACGATCAGCCCCAGCATTTT.

This clonotype turned up a few times. The chain uses TRBV30 and TRBJ1-5, with D tentatively TRBD1 (6 bases). The CDR3 extends over 14 amino acids. Trimming took 3 bases from V and 4 from J, leaving 13 bases between them. Germline V lookup: CDR1 GTSNPN, CDR2 SVGIG (reference sequence). CDR3 nucleotides: TGTGCCTGGAGCGAGGACAGATTTAATCAGCCCCAGCATTTT. The encoded protein is CAWSEDRFNQPQHF.